This TCR beta chain was identified during a study of patients and donors after allogeneic stem cell transplantation. The length of the CDR3 is 14 residues. Germline values: CDR1 LNHNV, CDR2 YYDKDF (reference sequence). After removal of 4 bases from V and 3 bases from J, the junction contained 4 bases not matched to a gene. This clonotype came up a few times. Each CDR3 protein is one row after TCRdb ran MiXCR on the RT-PCR reads. This table holds 95,000 to 120,000 distinct CDR3 sequences, around 35% found once. The sample was blood, either unsorted or a sorted T cell fraction (not recorded which). The TCR sequence derives from a human donor who was either an allogeneic HSCT recipient or a stem cell or donor lymphocyte infusion donor (not recorded which). It is not recorded whose cells these are; they may come from a transplant donor. The chain links TRBV15 to TRBJ2-7; TRBD1 aligns across 9 bases. CDR3 DNA sequence: TGTGCCACCAGCACAACAGGGGGCATCTACGAGCAGTACTTC. Encoded protein: CATSTTGGIYEQYF.